These 32 T cell receptor beta chains originate from one sample sequenced in a study of identical twins. TCRdb re-called the 5' RACE reads through MiXCR, storing one row per CDR3 protein. The sample comprises 420,000 or so distinct CDR3 sequences, about a fifth of which are singletons, and roughly an eighth rests with the top ten. Sequences were obtained from naive T cells sorted from blood. These receptor sequences come from a man aged 45-65 years in good health.

This clonotype came up many times. The chain carries TRBV29-1 and TRBJ2-1; 9 positions agree with TRBD1. CDR1 and CDR2 (germline): SQVTM, ANQGSEA. V shed 6 bases, J shed 8 bases, and the junction held 5 bases outside the gene matches. The CDR3 totals 12 residues. Written as DNA, the CDR3 is TGCAGCGTCGAGGGACAGGGAGATGAGCAGTTCTTC. It yields the protein CSVEGQGDEQFF.

This clonotype has a count of ten or more. The genes are TRBV29-1 and TRBJ2-7; 10 nucleotides align to TRBD1. This CDR3 region has 12 residues. The germline gives CDR1 SQVTM, CDR2 ANQGSEA. V gave up 7 bases and J gave up 6 bases; unmatched junction bases: 6. The CDR3 region is CSASGTGVEQYF. The CDR3 DNA sequence: TGCAGCGCCTCGGGGACAGGGGTCGAGCAGTACTTC.

This clonotype has a handful of counts. J is TRBJ2-1 and V is TRBV28; D unresolved. Looked up from germline, CDR1 is MDHEN and CDR2 is SYDVKM. Trimming cost V 7 bases and J 8 bases, with 12 bases left between them. There are 12 residues in the CDR3. CDR3 residues: CASIGREDEQFF. For the CDR3, the DNA is TGTGCCAGCATCGGGCGTGAGGATGAGCAGTTCTTC.

This clonotype was detected many times. The chain is built from TRBV12-3 or TRBV12-4 and TRBJ1-2, with D uncertain. The CDR3 runs 13 residues. Trimming removed 2 bases at V and 7 bases at J, with 11 bases between. The CDR3 DNA sequence: TGTGCCAGCAGTTTAACCCCAAAGGCTGGCTACACCTTC. Its translation: CASSLTPKAGYTF.

Ten or more counts support this clonotype. The V call is TRBV11-2, the J call TRBJ2-5, with D maybe TRBD1 (5 bases). CDR1 and CDR2 from the germline V gene are SGHAT and FQNNGV. The CDR3 is 14 residues long. Trimming shortened V by 0 bases and J by 7 bases, and 12 bases separated the two germline ends. DNA for the CDR3: TGTGCCAGCAGCTTAGACAGGGCGTGGGGGACCCAGTACTTC. It encodes CASSLDRAWGTQYF.

The J gene is TRBJ1-3, the V gene TRBV6-1, with D tentatively TRBD1 (5 bases). Germline V CDR1 and CDR2: MNHNS, SASEGT. CDR3 size: 15 residues. V was clipped by 5 bases and J by 0 bases, with 11 bases between them. The CDR3 here is CASSTRAFSGNTIYF. The CDR3 DNA reads TGTGCCAGCAGTACCAGGGCATTCTCTGGAAACACCATATATTTT.

This sequence joins TRBV27 and TRBJ2-7; TRBD2 agrees at 7 bases. The CDR3 covers 17 residues. With V trimmed by 5 bases and J by 2 bases, 15 bases remained unmatched. The germline CDR1 and CDR2 sequences are MNHEY and SMNVEV (reference sequence). The CDR3: CASSPLQWEGFTYEQYF. The CDR3 nucleotides read TGTGCCAGCAGTCCTCTCCAGTGGGAGGGATTTACCTACGAGCAGTACTTC.

This clonotype was recorded a few times. The rearrangement links TRBV6-1 to TRBJ1-5; TRBD1 matches at 8 bases. Germline-derived CDR1 and CDR2 are MNHNS and SASEGT. The junction had 6 bases not matched to a gene; V was cut back by 6 bases and J by 2 bases. The CDR3 spans 15 residues. Here the CDR3 DNA reads TGTGCCAGCAGGGGATCAGGGGGCGGCAATCAGCCCCAGCATTTT. This codes for CASRGSGGGNQPQHF.

At least ten counts were recorded for this clonotype. CDR3 in amino acids: CASTKRNTEAFF. CDR3 sequence (DNA): TGTGCCAGCACTAAAAGGAACACTGAAGCTTTCTTT. The chain carries TRBV12-3 or TRBV12-4 and TRBJ1-1; D ambiguous. The CDR3 extends over 12 amino acids. Trimming pared 7 bases from V and 1 base from J, leaving 7 bases between.

This clonotype appeared many times. The gene calls are TRBV6-1 and TRBJ1-2, with a tentative D call TRBD1 (5 bases). The germline V gene encodes CDR1 MNHNS and CDR2 SASEGT. V dropped 1 base and J dropped 8 bases, with 11 bases sitting between them. This CDR3 has 13 residues. The CDR3 sequence: CASSEEGVQGYTF. The DNA for the CDR3 is TGTGCCAGCAGTGAAGAAGGGGTGCAGGGCTACACCTTC.

This clonotype was seen a few times. V and J are TRBV9 and TRBJ2-5; 9 bases map to TRBD1. The CDR3 sequence is 16 residues long. Trimming took 4 bases from V and 2 from J; bases not matched to a gene: 9. In germline, CDR1 is SGDLS, CDR2 YYNGEE. The CDR3 protein is CASSSRTGTGQETQYF. The CDR3 coding sequence is TGTGCCAGCAGCTCCCGAACCGGGACAGGGCAAGAGACCCAGTACTTC.

This clonotype was seen ten or more times. The genes are TRBV4-3 and TRBJ2-7; a weak D match, TRBD2 (6 bases). This CDR3 has 15 amino acids. V was pared by 1 base and J by 7 bases, with 17 bases between. Germline lookup yields CDR1 LGHNA and CDR2 YSLEER. The CDR3 region has the DNA TGCGCCAGCAGCCAAGGGGGAGCTAGCGTCAGGGAGCAGTACTTC. It yields the protein CASSQGGASVREQYF.

This clonotype was seen at least ten times. The chain is built from TRBV6-5 and TRBJ1-2; D remains unclear. The V end lost 5 bases, the J end lost 8 bases, and 12 bases lay between the germline ends. CDR1 and CDR2 (germline): MNHEY, SVGAGI. The CDR3 spans 12 residues. CDR3 in DNA: TGTGCCAGCAGTCAGGCCGGGGAAGGCTACACCTTC. Encoded protein: CASSQAGEGYTF.

J is TRBJ2-1 and V is TRBV5-1; 10 bases line up with TRBD2. Germline V lookup: CDR1 SGHRS, CDR2 YFSETQ. Trimming took 1 base from V and 2 from J; bases not matched to a gene: 3. The CDR3 runs 16 residues. The CDR3 protein is CASSLSGGAAYNEQFF. DNA for the CDR3: TGCGCCAGCAGCTTGAGCGGGGGGGCCGCCTACAATGAGCAGTTCTTC.

This clonotype was recorded at least ten times. The V call is TRBV28, the J call TRBJ1-1; 8 nucleotides line up with TRBD1. This CDR3 has 14 residues. V trimming: 3 bases; J trimming: 4 bases; junction bases outside the gene matches: 4. Germline V lookup: CDR1 MDHEN, CDR2 SYDVKM. The DNA for the CDR3 is TGTGCCAGCAGTTTGGGACAGGTGGGCACTGAAGCTTTCTTT. This gives the protein CASSLGQVGTEAFF.

This chain joins TRBV7-2 and TRBJ2-7, with 9 bases aligning to TRBD1. V shed 5 bases and J 7 bases; nucleotides not matched to a gene: 9. Germline V lookup: CDR1 SGHTA, CDR2 FQGNSA. The CDR3 covers 14 residues. CDR3: CASSSRDRAREQYF. The CDR3 DNA follows: TGTGCCAGCAGCAGCCGGGACAGGGCTAGGGAGCAGTACTTC.

This clonotype was observed a single time. This chain links TRBV4-3 with TRBJ2-7; 8 nucleotides match TRBD2. The CDR3 totals 16 residues. Germline CDR1 LGHNA, CDR2 YSLEER. V gave up 0 bases and J gave up 5 bases; unmatched junction bases: 9. For the CDR3, the DNA is TGCGCCAGCAGCCAAGATTTGGCTAGCGGGCAGGACGAGCAGTACTTC. Translated: CASSQDLASGQDEQYF.

The chain employs TRBV7-2 and TRBJ2-1, with 8 bases aligning to TRBD1. V gave up 5 bases and J gave up 4 bases; unmatched junction bases: 10. Germline V gene sequence: CDR1 SGHTA, CDR2 FQGNSA. The CDR3 contains 16 residues. CDR3 nucleotides: TGTGCCAGCAGCCCTGCAGGGACAGGTGTTTACAATGAGCAGTTCTTC. It codes for CASSPAGTGVYNEQFF.

The CDR3 nucleotides read TGTGCCAGCAGCTTGTGGGCAAACTACGAGCAGTACTTC. Translating it yields CASSLWANYEQYF. The rearrangement links TRBV5-5 to TRBJ2-7; D unresolved. Germline V gene data show CDR1 as SGHKS and CDR2 as YYEKEE (reference sequence). V lost 1 base to trimming and J lost 3 bases, with 8 bases between them. The CDR3 covers 13 residues.

The genes are TRBV20-1 and TRBJ2-6, with a weak D call TRBD2 (7 bases). There are 17 residues in the CDR3. Germline V CDR1 and CDR2: DFQATT, SNEGSKA (reference sequence). Trimming took 6 bases from V and 4 from J, leaving 22 bases between them. CDR3 sequence (DNA): TGCAGTGCGGGGGGGGCAGGGGCCCCTAAAGGGGCCAACGTCCTGACTTTC. Translation gives CSAGGAGAPKGANVLTF.

In this sample, this clonotype turned up a few times. The rearrangement links TRBV2 to TRBJ1-2, with a weak D call TRBD1 (6 bases). Trimming took 2 bases from V and 8 from J, leaving 9 bases between them. Germline CDR1 is SNHLY and CDR2 is FYNNEI. This CDR3 region has 12 residues. The CDR3 bases are TGTGCCAGCAGTGAACAGGGGAGCGGCTACACCTTC. Translating gives CASSEQGSGYTF.

This clonotype was recorded once. This chain joins TRBV4-1 and TRBJ1-2; possible D gene TRBD1, 5 bases. In germline, CDR1 is MGHRA, CDR2 YSYEKL. The CDR3 spans 17 residues. V gave up 2 bases and J gave up 4 bases, with 20 bases separating them. In nucleotides, the CDR3 is TGCGCCAGCAGCCAAATTTCCCTGCGGGGGGTCGGCTATGGCTACACCTTC. As protein: CASSQISLRGVGYGYTF.

This clonotype turned up a few times. This sequence joins TRBV29-1 and TRBJ2-1; 8 nucleotides match TRBD2. This CDR3 has 14 amino acids. Germline V gives CDR1 SQVTM, CDR2 ANQGSEA. CDR3 residues: CSAWTKRELNEQFF. DNA of the CDR3: TGCAGTGCTTGGACTAAGCGGGAGTTGAATGAGCAGTTCTTC.

About this clonotype: A junction end diverges from the germline sequence, so it may reflect a read error. The chain combines TRBV10-3 with TRBJ1-2; 7 bases fit TRBD1. From germline, CDR1 is ENHRY and CDR2 SYGVKD. The CDR3 is 13 amino acids. In DNA, the CDR3 is TGTGCCATCAGTGAAAGGGACAGTAGTTCATACCCCTTC. This encodes CAISERDSSSYPF.

This clonotype was recorded many times. The chain uses TRBV10-3 and TRBJ2-2; D gene unclear. V was clipped by 4 bases and J by 3 bases, with 3 bases between them. The germline V gene encodes CDR1 ENHRY and CDR2 SYGVKD. CDR3 length equals 12 residues. In DNA form, the CDR3 reads TGTGCCATCAGTGTCCACACCGGGGAGCTGTTTTTT. Encoded protein: CAISVHTGELFF.

This clonotype was counted ten times or more. The V gene is TRBV12-3 or TRBV12-4, the J gene TRBJ2-3, with D possibly matching TRBD2 (5 bases). Trimming stripped 2 bases from V and 8 bases from J, with 14 bases between. The CDR3 is made up of 14 amino acids. CDR3 DNA: TGTGCCAGCAGTTTATCGGCTAGCCGGGGTACGCAGTATTTT. Translating it yields CASSLSASRGTQYF.

This clonotype has only a few counts. The chain uses TRBV5-1 and TRBJ2-5; 8 nucleotides agree with TRBD1. The V and J ends lost 0 bases and 2 bases, in that order; junction bases with no gene match: 6. The germline V gene has CDR1 SGHRS and CDR2 YFSETQ. The CDR3 extends over 16 amino acids. CDR3 protein: CASSLGPTGAQETQYF. CDR3 in DNA: TGCGCCAGCAGCTTGGGGCCGACAGGGGCTCAAGAGACCCAGTACTTC.

The chain employs TRBV27 and TRBJ2-7; D ambiguous. CDR1 and CDR2 from the germline V gene are MNHEY and SMNVEV (reference sequence). The CDR3 sequence is 13 residues long. V was cut by 0 bases and J by 4 bases, with 7 bases left in between. The CDR3 sequence is CASSLSPQYEQYF. The DNA of the CDR3 is TGTGCCAGCAGTTTATCCCCTCAATACGAGCAGTACTTC.

This clonotype was observed a few times. This chain's CDR3 is CASSTKAHEQFF. In nucleotides, the CDR3 is TGTGCCAGCAGTACCAAGGCCCATGAGCAGTTCTTC. The chain employs TRBV12-3 or TRBV12-4 and TRBJ2-1; no firm D call. The CDR3 spans 12 residues. Trimming pared 5 bases from V and 8 bases from J, leaving 10 bases between.

This clonotype was seen more than once but under ten times. V usage is TRBV7-2 and J usage is TRBJ2-1; D gene unclear. This CDR3 has 15 amino acids. Germline V gives CDR1 SGHTA, CDR2 FQGNSA. V lost 5 bases and J 0 bases, leaving 11 bases between the germline ends. The CDR3 is CASSTYRASYNEQFF. DNA for the CDR3: TGTGCCAGCAGCACATACAGAGCCTCCTACAATGAGCAGTTCTTC.

The rearrangement uses TRBV5-1 and TRBJ1-2; TRBD1 matches at 9 bases. Looked up from germline, CDR1 is SGHRS and CDR2 is YFSETQ. Germline trimming cut 4 bases from V and 2 bases from J; bases unmatched to any gene: 6. The CDR3 loop spans 15 amino acids. The CDR3 here is CASSKGTGNNYGYTF. Here the CDR3 DNA reads TGCGCCAGCAGCAAAGGGACAGGGAACAACTATGGCTACACCTTC.

V gene TRBV20-1 combines with J gene TRBJ2-5, with D perhaps TRBD2 (5 bases). This CDR3 comprises 10 residues. V shed 7 bases and J shed 2 bases, with 5 bases lying between them. Germline loops: CDR1 DFQATT, CDR2 SNEGSKA (reference sequence). The CDR3 sequence is CSGLQETQYF. In nucleotides, the CDR3 is TGCAGTGGACTACAAGAGACCCAGTACTTC.